Presented here are 24 T cell receptor beta chains from one specimen sequenced in a study of T cells in Graves' hyperthyroidism and ophthalmopathy. There were TCR beta CDR3 regions amplified from RNA transcripts. TCR CDR3 regions were first amplified by RT-PCR with HTBI primers. Via MiXCR, TCRdb re-called the multiplex PCR reads, giving one row per CDR3 protein. The data show some 600,000 distinct CDR3 sequences, roughly 46% seen once. The specimen was peripheral blood or thyroid tissue (not recorded which). The receptors originated from a woman under 30 with Graves' hyperthyroidism.

This clonotype has only a few counts. This chain uses TRBV7-9 with TRBJ1-1; D unresolved. The CDR3 has 11 amino acids. The germline V and J ends were trimmed by 5 bases and 11 bases, with 12 bases remaining between them. Per germline, CDR1 SEHNR and CDR2 FQNEAQ (reference sequence). CDR3 amino acids: CASSPGLEAFF. The CDR3 DNA sequence: TGTGCCAGCAGCCCAGGATTGGAGGCTTTCTTT.

V usage is TRBV24-1 and J usage is TRBJ2-5; 10 bases are shared with TRBD1. The length of the CDR3 is 17 residues. With V trimmed by 4 bases and J by 1 base, 8 bases remained unmatched. The V gene's germline CDR1 is KGHDR and CDR2 SFDVKD. The CDR3 region is CATSDLRTGGPQETQYF. The CDR3, as DNA: TGTGCCACCAGTGACCTGCGGACAGGGGGTCCCCAAGAGACCCAGTACTTC.

V is TRBV29-1 and J is TRBJ1-4, with TRBD1 identical over 8 bases. Germline V gene sequence: CDR1 SQVTM, CDR2 ANQGSEA. J gave up 6 bases and V 7 bases, and 10 bases lay outside the gene matches. The CDR3 runs to 14 residues. The CDR3: CSARTGTDDEKLFF. CDR3 coding DNA: TGCAGCGCCAGGACAGGGACGGATGATGAAAAACTGTTTTTT.

This chain joins TRBV7-9 and TRBJ1-3; possibly TRBD1 for D (6 bases). V lost 9 bases to trimming and J lost 4 bases, with 7 bases between them. This CDR3 is built from 11 residues. Per germline, CDR1 SEHNR and CDR2 FQNEAQ (reference sequence). CDR3 DNA sequence: TGTGCCAGTACAGGGGGAAACACCATATATTTT. It yields the protein CASTGGNTIYF. The full variable domain, its missing parts supplied by reference TRBV7-9 and TRBJ1-3, is DTGVSQNPRHKITKRGQNVTFRCDPISEHNRLYWYRQTLGQGPEFLTYFQNEAQLEKSRLLSDRFSAERPKGSFSTLEIQRTEQGDSAMYLCASTGGNTIYFGEGSWLTVV.

The table lists this clonotype with many counts. J is TRBJ2-2 and V is TRBV7-9, with TRBD2 as a possible D gene (6 bases). Trimming pared 4 bases from V and 3 bases from J, leaving 15 bases between. The CDR3 length is 16 residues. Germline V gene data show CDR1 as SEHNR and CDR2 as FQNEAQ (reference sequence). The CDR3 bases are TGTGCCAGCAGCTCTTACGGTAGCGGTCACACCGGGGAGCTGTTTTTT. Protein: CASSSYGSGHTGELFF.

The V call is TRBV25-1, the J call TRBJ1-6; D is possibly TRBD1 (5 bases). V was trimmed by 6 bases and J by 8 bases, leaving 14 bases between them. The CDR3 runs to 14 residues. The germline gives CDR1 MGHDK, CDR2 SYGVNS. Here the CDR3 DNA reads TGTGCCAGCAGCGAGGCGGGAGGGGATTCACCCCTCCACTTT. It codes for CASSEAGGDSPLHF.

This clonotype was picked up many times. The rearrangement uses TRBV20-1 and TRBJ1-2, with 8 bases fitting TRBD1. CDR3 size: 11 residues. CDR1 is DFQATT, CDR2 SNEGSKA, per germline (reference sequence). Germline trimming cut 4 bases from V and 6 bases from J; bases unmatched to any gene: 1. The CDR3 DNA sequence: TGCAGTGCTACAGGGGGCAATGGCTACACCTTC. It codes for CSATGGNGYTF.

This clonotype has just a few counts. The rearrangement uses TRBV7-9 and TRBJ2-7, with D perhaps matching TRBD1 or TRBD2 (5 bases each). The length of the CDR3 is 14 residues. From germline, CDR1 is SEHNR and CDR2 FQNEAQ (reference sequence). Trimming left V 7 bases short and J 4 bases short, with 17 bases between. The CDR3 nucleotides are TGTGCCAGCACCTCCGGGGCCCGAGGGTACGAGCAGTACTTC. Translation: CASTSGARGYEQYF.

This clonotype occurred many times. This sequence joins TRBV7-9 and TRBJ2-7; tentative D call: TRBD1 (5 bases). Germline CDR1 reads SEHNR; CDR2 reads FQNEAQ (reference sequence). CDR3 length: 13 amino acids. Trimming pared 5 bases from V and 2 bases from J, leaving 10 bases between. CDR3 region: CASSLQETYEQYF. The DNA for the CDR3 is TGTGCCAGCAGCCTACAGGAAACCTACGAGCAGTACTTC.

At least ten counts were recorded for this clonotype. The J gene is TRBJ2-7, the V gene TRBV12-3 or TRBV12-4; no clear D gene. CDR3 size: 11 residues. V dropped 4 bases and J dropped 5 bases, with 6 bases sitting between them. The CDR3 spells CASSSTHEQYF. The CDR3 DNA is TGTGCCAGCAGTTCGACACACGAGCAGTACTTC.

This chain uses TRBV25-1 with TRBJ1-1, with D possibly TRBD1 on 6 matching bases. This CDR3 spans 13 amino acids. V was shortened by 11 bases and J by 4 bases, with 17 bases between the two germline ends. Looked up from germline, CDR1 is MGHDK and CDR2 is SYGVNS. The CDR3 sequence: CAWAGAPGTEAFF. In nucleotides, the CDR3 is TGTGCCTGGGCGGGGGCGCCTGGCACTGAAGCTTTCTTT.

This clonotype was counted a few times. V gene TRBV20-1 combines with J gene TRBJ1-2, with D hard to call. This CDR3 has 14 residues. CDR1 is DFQATT, CDR2 SNEGSKA, per germline (reference sequence). V lost 1 base and J 4 bases, leaving 13 bases between the germline ends. CDR3 in amino acids: CSARGAEEGYGYTF. The CDR3 DNA follows: TGCAGTGCTAGAGGGGCGGAAGAGGGCTATGGCTACACCTTC.

In regard to this clonotype: This clone may be a read error of a much larger clone one base away. The chain carries TRBV9 and TRBJ1-6, with TRBD1 matching over 10 bases. CDR3 length: 16 amino acids. Germline V CDR1 and CDR2: SGDLS, YYNGEE. The CDR3 DNA reads TGTGCCAGCAGCGCCCCCGGGACAGGGGTTAATTCACCCTTCCACTTT. Protein: CASSAPGTGVNSPFHF.

The V call is TRBV15, the J call TRBJ1-2, with a weak D call TRBD1 (5 bases). Between the trimmed V and J ends, which lost 1 base and 4 bases, there was a span of 13 bases. Germline CDR1 is LNHNV and CDR2 is YYDKDF (reference sequence). The CDR3 has 15 amino acids. CDR3 nucleotides: TGTGCCACCAGCAGAGCAGTTAGGGGCCGCTATGGCTACACCTTC. Protein product: CATSRAVRGRYGYTF.

This chain uses TRBV20-1 with TRBJ1-5, with a tentative D call TRBD1 (5 bases). Germline V gene data show CDR1 as DFQATT and CDR2 as SNEGSKA (reference sequence). The CDR3 loop spans 10 amino acids. This CDR3 is CGNRGQPQHF. The CDR3 region has the DNA TGCGGAAACCGGGGCCAGCCCCAGCATTTT.

Concerning this clonotype itself: This is likely a read error, given that the CDR3 carries no conserved phenylalanine or tryptophan at its end. The CDR3 bases are TGTGCCACCGGGACAGGTTTAAGCAATCAGCCCCAGCATTGT. Translated, it gives CATGTGLSNQPQHC. This chain uses TRBV24-1 with TRBJ1-5; 8 bases map to TRBD1. V was clipped by 9 bases and J by 1 base; unmatched bases: 4. The CDR3 covers 14 residues. The germline V gene has CDR1 KGHDR and CDR2 SFDVKD.

Comments on this clonotype: The junction departs from the called germline gene at one end, perhaps through a read error. This chain uses TRBV25-1 with TRBJ1-2; D is unclear. Germline lookup yields CDR1 MGHDK and CDR2 SYGVNS. The CDR3 sequence is 14 residues long. CDR3 nucleotides: TGTGCCAGCAGTGAATGGGCCACTAACTATGGCTTCACCTTC. This gives the protein CASSEWATNYGFTF.

A few counts support this clonotype. V and J are TRBV7-9 and TRBJ1-2; TRBD1 matches 7 bases. The CDR3 has 14 amino acids. The V gene end was trimmed by 7 bases and the J gene end by 4 bases; junction bases not matched to a gene: 9. The germline V gene encodes CDR1 SEHNR and CDR2 FQNEAQ (reference sequence). This CDR3 reads CASNTQTGVYGYTF. The DNA of the CDR3 is TGTGCCAGCAACACCCAAACAGGGGTCTATGGCTACACCTTC.

This chain connects TRBV5-4 to TRBJ2-3; a possible D gene is TRBD2 (5 bases). The CDR3 extends over 14 amino acids. Germline V gene sequence: CDR1 SGHNT, CDR2 YYREEE (reference sequence). Trimming pared 2 bases from V and 2 bases from J, leaving 9 bases between. The CDR3 region is CASSLADLTDTQYF. The CDR3 DNA reads as TGTGCCAGCAGCTTAGCGGACCTCACAGATACGCAGTATTTT.

This clonotype was seen at least ten times. The chain has TRBV7-2 and TRBJ2-5, with TRBD2 matching 10 bases. The ends lost 1 base at V and 3 bases at J; junction bases unmatched: 2. This CDR3 is built from 15 residues. The germline V gene has CDR1 SGHTA and CDR2 FQGNSA. The CDR3 loop reads CASSLGLAGKETQYF. Here the CDR3 DNA reads TGTGCCAGCAGCTTAGGACTAGCGGGTAAAGAGACCCAGTACTTC. Full variable domain (remainder filled in from reference TRBV7-2 and TRBJ2-5): GAGVSQSPSNKVTEKGKDVELRCDPISGHTALYWYRQSLGQGLEFLIYFQGNSAPDKSGLPSDRFSAERTGGSVSTLTIQRTQQEDSAVYLCASSLGLAGKETQYFGPGTRLLVL.

The chain is built from TRBV19 and TRBJ2-5, with D unresolved. CDR3 length: 14 residues. Trimming took 9 bases from V and 2 from J, leaving 16 bases between them. Germline loops: CDR1 LNHDA, CDR2 SQIVND (reference sequence). CDR3 region: CASSPSAYQETQYF. CDR3 nucleotides: TGTGCCAGCAGTCCCTCTGCCTATCAAGAGACCCAGTACTTC.

Remarks on this clonotype: An end of the junction does not agree with germline; a read error may underlie this. The rearrangement joins TRBV12-3 or TRBV12-4 to TRBJ1-2; possible D gene TRBD1, 6 bases. The CDR3 has 14 residues. CDR3 residues: CAGSSPGGFYGHTF. The CDR3 DNA reads as TGTGCCGGCAGTTCCCCGGGGGGCTTCTATGGCCACACCTTC.

This clonotype was observed a few times. The V and J genes are TRBV9 and TRBJ1-5; no firm D call. The ends were cut back, 4 bases at V and 1 base at J, with 9 bases in the middle. The V gene's germline CDR1 is SGDLS and CDR2 YYNGEE. The CDR3 is made up of 14 amino acids. In DNA form, the CDR3 reads TGTGCCAGCAGCCAAGCGGGGAGCAATCAGCCCCAGCATTTT. It encodes CASSQAGSNQPQHF. The variable domain in full, completed from reference TRBV9 and TRBJ1-5, reads DSGVTQTPKHLITATGQRVTLRCSPRSGDLSVYWYQQSLDQGLQFLIQYYNGEERAKGNILERFSAQQFPDLHSELNLSSLELGDSALYFCASSQAGSNQPQHFGDGTRLSIL.

The chain joins TRBV25-1 to TRBJ1-2; maybe TRBD1 (6 bases). Per germline, CDR1 MGHDK and CDR2 SYGVNS. The CDR3 has 13 residues. V lost 5 bases to trimming and J lost 4 bases, with 11 bases between them. CDR3 amino acids: CASSSGVRYGYTF. The CDR3 nucleotides read TGTGCCAGCAGTTCAGGGGTGCGCTATGGCTACACCTTC.